This T cell receptor (beta chain) was obtained from a study of CD8+ T cells in alopecia areata listed by TCRdb under 2018. As for the study more broadly: The treated patients took part in an open-label pilot trial in which moderate-to-severe alopecia areata was treated with oral tofacitinib at 5 to 10 mg twice daily. Tofacitinib was given for 6 to 18 months, followed by 6 months of follow-up off drug to assess delayed response and recurrence. Disease severity in treated patients was measured with the SALT score, which quantifies the percentage of affected scalp surface area. High-throughput TCRbeta sequencing was used to examine T cell clonal expansion in alopecia areata in both the C3H/HeJ mouse model and human patients. On the human side, TCRbeta sequencing was run on scalp tissue and on sorted CD4+ and CD8+ peripheral blood T cells from healthy controls and from alopecia areata patients with either patchy or totalis/universalis disease. Biopsies were taken from tofacitinib-treated patients at baseline and again at 4 and 24 weeks into treatment, and several of those patients also had a later scalp biopsy. Scalp clonality was compared among normal scalp (n=4), patchy alopecia areata scalp (n=8), and alopecia totalis/universalis scalp (n=8). RNA was obtained with the PAXgene miRNA kit for fixed scalp, the miRNeasy kit for PBMCs, and the RNeasy kit for mouse skin. TCRbeta CDR3 regions were amplified by immunoSEQ multiplex PCR with 35 Vbeta forward and 13 Jbeta reverse primers.

Per the publication, the treatment or condition label means: oral pan-JAK inhibitor, 5-10 mg twice daily. Lesional scalp punch biopsies and peripheral blood were collected from alopecia areata patients. After PBMCs were isolated by density centrifugation and stained for CD3, CD4 and CD8, a FACSAria was used to sort CD4+ and CD8+ T cells. Libraries came from the immunoSEQ multiplex PCR assay. To provide template for TCR sequencing, every sample had RNA extracted and reverse transcribed into cDNA. SuperScript III was used to make first-strand cDNA, primed with a 2:1 mix of oligo-dT and random hexamers. A synthetic immune receptor repertoire was used to gauge amplification bias, and whatever bias remained was removed computationally. For the original study's pipeline: Raw reads were preprocessed to remove errors, and CDR3 was defined by IMGT conventions from the conserved cysteine to phenylalanine. Clonality was calculated as 1 minus Shannon entropy normalized by log2 of the number of productive unique TCRs. CD4 or CD8 identity of scalp clones was inferred by cross-referencing scalp TCRbeta sequences with sorted blood CD4 and CD8 repertoires. TCRdb re-hosts the immuneACCESS table, in-frame sequences only. Its copies lack some clones; in the studies checked, an unresolved V gene accounts for under half of them, and the cause for the rest is not known. The D gene and trimming were derived from the DNA, and the V and J assignments and clone size from that table. In all, the sample holds 200,000 to 250,000 clones, and roughly two fifths of those were seen once. The ten largest make up almost 0.5% of the sample.

Comment on this clone: Its antigen is still unknown. Base qualities are not recorded, but no much larger clone differs from it by a single base.

Results and caveats for the whole study, not just this receptor: Resident alphabeta T cells in normal human skin are also sequenced, complicating scalp TCR repertoire analysis, unlike mouse skin dominated by gammadelta T cells. Higher clonality and more expanded CD8+ clones were observed in lesional scalp than in normal scalp, particularly in alopecia totalis/universalis, a finding suggestive of antigenic drive. Tofacitinib significantly lowered scalp clonality and the number of expanded CD8+ clones among the top 100 scalp clones. Many expanded lesional clones persisted in scalp and blood during tofacitinib treatment, which may partly explain relapse after stopping treatment. Because the treated cohort was small and included a single nonresponder, larger studies are needed to assess links between baseline CD8+ expansion and response. Shared TCR sequences between patients were less evident than in mice, which may be partly attributable to HLA diversity in the patient population.

Sequences were derived from CD4+ T cells sorted from blood, sampled at roughly week 30, from a patient treated with tofacitinib. The TCR sequence derives from a human donor with alopecia areata.

The CDR3 protein is CASSLGDRELDGYTF. Read as DNA, the sequence is TGCGCCAGCAGCTTGGGGGACAGGGAGCTGGATGGCTACACCTTC. The chain was built from TRBV5-1 and TRBJ1-2; 9 bases in between match TRBD1. Trimming takes 0 bases off V and 6 bases off J; junction bases not matched to a gene: 6. From the cysteine up to the phenylalanine, the CDR3 has a length of 15 residues. Only CDR3 DNA is held: 45 bases, read in frame from base 1. CDR1 and CDR2 (SGHRS, YFSETQ) derive from the germline V gene.